This T cell receptor (beta chain) was sequenced for a study of T cell repertoires in cytomegalovirus infection. Across the study: Carrying CMV and the relevant HLA type showed in public TCR beta signatures.

One entry per CDR3 protein results from TCRdb running MiXCR on the reads. Of almost 500,000 distinct CDR3 sequences listed, over 9% are singletons. Note on this clonotype: The antigen is unknown.

The CDR3 loop spans 14 amino acids. The V gene's germline CDR1 is MDHEN and CDR2 SYDVKM. Trimming left V 5 bases short and J 5 bases short, with 15 bases between. Study results and limitations: Adding up the frequency of public TCR beta families identified people who carried CMV plus the relevant HLA. CMV-specific HLA-C-restricted TCR beta clonotypes dominated the ex vivo response.

Sequenced sample: PBMCs. This clonotype was obtained from a human donor in good health (CMV status not recorded). Some clones in this sample may be carry-over from other donors' samples. The rearrangement joins TRBV28 to TRBJ2-5, with a tentative D call TRBD2 (6 bases). As DNA, the CDR3 is TGTGCCAGCAGTCCGACGGGGGTCATGGAGACCCAGTACTTC. It encodes CASSPTGVMETQYF.